Below, 27 T cell receptor beta chains from the same sample are listed, as sequenced in a study of blood T cell repertoires in COVID-19. The data were produced by immunoSEQ multiplex PCR, yet TCRdb's version contains in-frame clones alone and is incomplete. Of approximately 60,000 clones detected, under 85% appear once; the ten largest clones hold about 20%. Material: peripheral blood. The source is a woman older than 75 with active or convalescent COVID-19.

There are a few counts of this clone. The rearrangement joins TRBV19 to TRBJ1-1; D is possibly TRBD1 (6 bases). CDR1 LNHDA and CDR2 SQIVND come from the germline V gene (reference sequence). The CDR3 consists of 16 residues. Trimming cost V 3 bases and J 2 bases, with 16 bases left between them. The CDR3 DNA reads TGTGCCAGTAGTATTCCCTCGGGACATAGAAACACTGAAGCTTTCTTT. This gives the protein CASSIPSGHRNTEAFF.

V and J are TRBV27 and TRBJ2-7, with D perhaps TRBD2 (5 bases). Germline V gene lookup returns CDR1 MNHEY and CDR2 SMNVEV (reference sequence). The V end was cut by 4 bases, the J end by 4 bases, with 14 bases between. This CDR3 is built from 14 residues. The CDR3 DNA is TGTGCCAGCAGTTCCCGGGGAATGAATTACGAGCAGTACTTC. Encoded protein: CASSSRGMNYEQYF.

V is TRBV5-1 and J is TRBJ1-1; D is unresolved. V dropped 0 bases and J dropped 5 bases, with 14 bases sitting between them. The CDR3 is 15 amino acids. Germline V CDR1 and CDR2: SGHRS, YFSETQ. As DNA, the CDR3 is TGCGCCAGCAGCTTGGAAGCGGGCATGGGGACTGAAGCTTTCTTT. The encoded protein is CASSLEAGMGTEAFF.

The J gene is TRBJ1-3, the V gene TRBV9, with D unclear. The V end lost 0 bases, the J end lost 8 bases, and 9 bases lay between the germline ends. The CDR3 consists of 13 residues. Germline V gene data show CDR1 as SGDLS and CDR2 as YYNGEE. The CDR3 DNA is TGTGCCAGCAGCGTAGATGGAGTTCACACCATATATTTT. It yields the protein CASSVDGVHTIYF. The full variable domain, its missing parts supplied by reference TRBV9 and TRBJ1-3, is DSGVTQTPKHLITATGQRVTLRCSPRSGDLSVYWYQQSLDQGLQFLIQYYNGEERAKGNILERFSAQQFPDLHSELNLSSLELGDSALYFCASSVDGVHTIYFGEGSWLTVV.

This chain connects TRBV12-3 or TRBV12-4 to TRBJ1-2; 8 bases align to TRBD1. This CDR3 is 13 amino acids long. V was clipped by 10 bases and J by 3 bases; unmatched bases: 7. For the CDR3, the DNA is TGTGCCACCAGACAGGGGATTGACTATGGCTACACCTTC. It codes for CATRQGIDYGYTF.

This clone appeared a few times. The chain couples TRBV5-8 to TRBJ1-5; 11 nucleotides align to TRBD1. V shed 7 bases and J 6 bases; nucleotides not matched to a gene: 9. Germline assignment: CDR1 SGHTS and CDR2 YDEGEE. CDR3 length: 15 residues. CDR3 in amino acids: CASDVGQGAGQPQHF. The CDR3 DNA reads TGTGCCAGCGATGTAGGACAGGGGGCCGGTCAGCCCCAGCATTTT.

The chain links TRBV7-9 to TRBJ1-1; 9 nucleotides agree with TRBD1. Germline V CDR1 and CDR2: SEHNR, FQNEAQ (reference sequence). V trimming: 5 bases; J trimming: 5 bases; junction bases outside the gene matches: 9. The CDR3 length is 15 residues. The CDR3 region is CASSPQTGGGTEAFF. The CDR3 DNA follows: TGTGCCAGCAGCCCCCAGACAGGGGGGGGGACTGAAGCTTTCTTT.

V is TRBV2 and J is TRBJ1-5; no clear D gene. The CDR3 contains 15 residues. V lost 5 bases and J 1 base, leaving 12 bases between the germline ends. In germline, CDR1 is SNHLY, CDR2 FYNNEI. The CDR3 here is CASSTSPGSNQPQHF. The CDR3 nucleotides read TGTGCCAGCAGTACCTCGCCGGGGAGCAATCAGCCCCAGCATTTT.

CDR3 coding DNA: TGTGCCAGCAGCCTGACAGGGGCGGGGAACACTGAAGCTTTCTTT. Its protein product is CASSLTGAGNTEAFF. This chain uses TRBV11-2 with TRBJ1-1; 8 bases are shared with TRBD1. The germline V gene encodes CDR1 SGHAT and CDR2 FQNNGV. V lost 5 bases to trimming and J lost 1 base; unmatched junction nucleotides: 6. This CDR3 region has 15 residues.

This chain connects TRBV3-1 (or the pseudogene TRBV3-2) to TRBJ1-1; 8 bases are a match to TRBD1. V gave up 6 bases and J gave up 2 bases; unmatched junction bases: 5. The CDR3 has 14 residues. Per the germline V gene, CDR1 is LGHDT and CDR2 is YNNKEL (reference sequence). The CDR3 DNA reads TGTGCCAGCAGACAGGGGGTCTCAAACACTGAAGCTTTCTTT. It yields the protein CASRQGVSNTEAFF.

In its sample, this clone was seen a few times. The rearrangement links TRBV5-1 to TRBJ2-3, with 7 nucleotides matching TRBD2. The CDR3 consists of 14 residues. V gave up 4 bases and J gave up 3 bases; unmatched junction bases: 5. Germline V gene data show CDR1 as SGHRS and CDR2 as YFSETQ. The CDR3 DNA is TGCGCCAGCAGCACTAGCGACGAAACAGATACGCAGTATTTT. Protein sequence: CASSTSDETDTQYF.

The CDR3 reads CASSLPGRRNTEAFF. For the CDR3, the DNA is TGTGCCAGTAGCTTGCCAGGGAGGCGGAACACTGAAGCTTTCTTT. The gene calls are TRBV19 and TRBJ1-1, with a possible D match to TRBD1 (5 bases). CDR1 is LNHDA and CDR2 is SQIVND in the germline V gene (reference sequence). Between the trimmed V and J ends, which lost 6 bases and 1 base, there was a span of 15 bases. The CDR3 consists of 15 residues.

V usage is TRBV19 and J usage is TRBJ1-2; D may be TRBD1 (5 bases). This CDR3 has 17 amino acids. The germline gives CDR1 LNHDA, CDR2 SQIVND (reference sequence). Trimming took off 5 bases at V and 8 bases at J, with 27 bases between the two ends. CDR3 nucleotides: TGTGCCAGTAGTGCGACGGGGGTTCTGGGGAGGTCGTCAGGCTACACCTTC. The encoded protein is CASSATGVLGRSSGYTF. The whole variable domain, filled in from reference TRBV19 and TRBJ1-2, reads DGGITQSPKYLFRKEGQNVTLSCEQNLNHDAMYWYRQDPGQGLRLIYYSQIVNDFQKGDIAEGYSVSREKKESFPLTVTSAQKNPTAFYLCASSATGVLGRSSGYTFGSGTRLTVV.

The chain links TRBV5-4 to TRBJ1-2; D is uncertain. This CDR3 spans 15 amino acids. Looked up from germline, CDR1 is SGHNT and CDR2 is YYREEE (reference sequence). Trimming stripped 0 bases from V and 0 bases from J, with 9 bases between. In nucleotides, the CDR3 is TGTGCCAGCAGCTTGGCGTCAGAAGCTAACTATGGCTACACCTTC. Protein: CASSLASEANYGYTF.

This clone was observed once. This chain connects TRBV7-3 to TRBJ1-5; no definite D call. The ends were cut back, 0 bases at V and 0 bases at J, with 12 bases in the middle. CDR3 length equals 17 residues. Per the germline V gene, CDR1 is SGHTA and CDR2 is FQGTGA. As DNA, the CDR3 is TGTGCCAGCAGCTTAACGCCCCGGGTGCATAGCAATCAGCCCCAGCATTTT. This translates into CASSLTPRVHSNQPQHF.

The V gene is TRBV15, the J gene TRBJ2-2, with D possibly TRBD1 on 7 matching bases. The germline V gene encodes CDR1 LNHNV and CDR2 YYDKDF (reference sequence). The V and J ends lost 1 base and 5 bases respectively, with 14 bases between them. This CDR3 comprises 16 residues. The CDR3 DNA reads TGTGCCACCAGCAGAGCGGAGGGGGCCTCTACCGGGGAGCTGTTTTTT. Protein product: CATSRAEGASTGELFF.

The V call is TRBV4-2, the J call TRBJ1-6; D gene unclear. The CDR3 consists of 15 residues. Looked up from germline, CDR1 is LGHNA and CDR2 is YNFKEQ. With 0 bases removed from V and 14 bases from J, the gap between germline ends came to 17 bases. CDR3 loop: CASSQEWRREGALHF. CDR3 sequence (DNA): TGTGCCAGCAGCCAAGAATGGCGGAGGGAGGGAGCCCTCCACTTT.

The rearrangement uses TRBV11-2 and TRBJ1-4; D perhaps matches TRBD1 (5 bases). CDR1 and CDR2 (germline): SGHAT, FQNNGV. V lost 1 base and J 5 bases, leaving 11 bases between the germline ends. The CDR3 extends over 15 amino acids. The DNA of the CDR3 is TGTGCCAGCAGCTTAGGACAGAGCTTAAATGAAAAACTGTTTTTT. Protein product: CASSLGQSLNEKLFF.

The V call is TRBV19, the J call TRBJ2-2, with D maybe TRBD1 (6 bases). The CDR3 is 16 amino acids. Trimming left V 4 bases short and J 6 bases short, with 18 bases between. Germline assignment: CDR1 LNHDA and CDR2 SQIVND (reference sequence). The CDR3, as DNA: TGTGCCAGTAGTACCAGAGACAGGACCGGAGCCGGGGAGCTGTTTTTT. It is translated as CASSTRDRTGAGELFF.

The rearrangement joins TRBV14 to TRBJ2-1; 11 bases are shared with TRBD2. V lost 4 bases, J lost 4 bases, and 6 bases stayed unmatched. Per germline, CDR1 SGHDN and CDR2 FVKESK. CDR3 length equals 16 residues. The CDR3 region is CASSLVAGGQYNEQFF. CDR3 in DNA: TGTGCCAGCAGCCTCGTAGCGGGGGGGCAATACAATGAGCAGTTCTTC.

V is TRBV20-1 and J is TRBJ1-1; D unresolved. The germline gives CDR1 DFQATT, CDR2 SNEGSKA (reference sequence). The CDR3 runs 15 residues. Trimming left V 3 bases short and J 1 base short, with 15 bases between. CDR3 residues: CSASTPQPGNTEAFF. The CDR3 nucleotides are TGCAGTGCTAGTACTCCTCAACCCGGGAACACTGAAGCTTTCTTT.

This chain joins TRBV7-3 and TRBJ2-3, with TRBD1 identical over 11 bases. Trimming took 0 bases from V and 6 from J; bases not matched to a gene: 5. The CDR3 has 16 residues. Germline V gives CDR1 SGHTA, CDR2 FQGTGA. As DNA, the CDR3 is TGTGCCAGCAGCTTAACCGCCGGGGACAGGGGGGATACGCAGTATTTT. This codes for CASSLTAGDRGDTQYF.

This chain joins TRBV5-1 and TRBJ2-6, with 8 bases aligning to TRBD1. This CDR3 is 16 amino acids long. In germline, CDR1 is SGHRS, CDR2 YFSETQ. Germline trimming cut 6 bases from V and 2 bases from J; bases unmatched to any gene: 7. In DNA, the CDR3 is TGCGCCAGCAACGCAGGGGGCATAGCTGGGGCCAACGTCCTGACTTTC. Amino acids: CASNAGGIAGANVLTF.

The DNA of the CDR3 is TGTGCCAGCAGCTTTGACAGGGCAGAGACCCAGTACTTC. Its protein product is CASSFDRAETQYF. The rearrangement links TRBV7-3 to TRBJ2-5; 7 bases are a match to TRBD1. CDR3 length: 13 residues. Looked up from germline, CDR1 is SGHTA and CDR2 is FQGTGA. The V gene end was trimmed by 3 bases and the J gene end by 4 bases; junction bases not matched to a gene: 2.

The chain uses TRBV6-5 and TRBJ1-2; the match to TRBD1 covers 9 bases. J was trimmed by 0 bases and V by 6 bases; bases with no gene match: 2. The CDR3 covers 14 residues. The germline CDR1 and CDR2 sequences are MNHEY and SVGAGI. The CDR3 DNA sequence: TGTGCCAGCAGACAGGGGGCGGCTAACTATGGCTACACCTTC. Encoded protein: CASRQGAANYGYTF.

The rearrangement uses TRBV5-1 and TRBJ1-3, with 9 bases lining up with TRBD1. Looked up from germline, CDR1 is SGHRS and CDR2 is YFSETQ. V lost 0 bases and J lost 4; bases outside the gene matches: 5. CDR3 length: 16 amino acids. CDR3 protein: CASSLGTGDIGNTIYF. CDR3 sequence (DNA): TGCGCCAGCAGCTTGGGGACAGGGGACATAGGAAACACCATATATTTT.

This chain connects TRBV4-1 to TRBJ1-4, with TRBD1 matching over 10 bases. J gave up 5 bases and V 2 bases, and 8 bases lay outside the gene matches. Germline lookup yields CDR1 MGHRA and CDR2 YSYEKL. The CDR3 is 17 amino acids. The CDR3 protein is CASSQLEAGQGNEKLFF. The CDR3 DNA sequence: TGCGCCAGCAGCCAATTGGAAGCGGGACAGGGGAATGAAAAACTGTTTTTT.